The sample holds many counts of the clone carrying this T cell receptor (beta chain). What it recognizes is unknown. The read is 3 residues too short to cover the CDR3 end, so that end is filled in from the germline J gene. The CDR3 sequence is 15 residues long. V shed 7 bases and J shed 0 bases, with 12 bases lying between them. CDR1 LNHNV and CDR2 YYDKDF come from the germline V gene (reference sequence). The data were taken from a study of T cell clonality in common variable immunodeficiency. The study, taken as a whole, reports: Reportedly, TCR beta sequences from common variable immunodeficiency showed fewer deletions and N-nucleotide insertions. Fewer TCRbeta clones were shared among CVID subjects than controls. CVID subjects showed higher TCRbeta clonality than healthy controls.

Clones were read by immunoSEQ multiplex PCR, and TCRdb kept only the in-frame ones, dropping some. The sample lists 30,000 to 40,000 clones, none appearing once, the ten largest making up 3% to 4.5%. Both groups were predominantly of Caucasian heritage. This sequence was found in a person aged 18-69 years in good health. The chain couples TRBV15 to TRBJ1-4; D may be TRBD1 (5 bases). Specimen: peripheral blood mononuclear cells. Here the CDR3 reads CATTPTDPTNEKLFF. The part of the CDR3 DNA that was read is TGTGCCACCACCCCGACAGACCCAACTAATGAAAAA.